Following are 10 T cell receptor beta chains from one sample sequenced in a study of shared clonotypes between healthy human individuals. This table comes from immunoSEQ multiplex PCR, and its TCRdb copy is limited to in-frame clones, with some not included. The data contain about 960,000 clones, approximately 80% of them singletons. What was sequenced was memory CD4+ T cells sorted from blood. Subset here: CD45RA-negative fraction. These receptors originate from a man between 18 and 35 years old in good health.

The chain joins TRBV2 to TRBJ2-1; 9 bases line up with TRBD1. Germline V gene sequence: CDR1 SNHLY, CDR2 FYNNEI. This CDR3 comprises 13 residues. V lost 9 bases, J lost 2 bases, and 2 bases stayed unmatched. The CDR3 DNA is TGTGCCAGAGGACAGGGGACCTACAATGAGCAGTTCTTC. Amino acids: CARGQGTYNEQFF.

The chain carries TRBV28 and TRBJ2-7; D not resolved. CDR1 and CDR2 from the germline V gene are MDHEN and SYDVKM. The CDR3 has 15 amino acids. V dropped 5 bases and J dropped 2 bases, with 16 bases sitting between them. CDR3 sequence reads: CASSVNVVETYEQYF. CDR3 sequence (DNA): TGTGCCAGCAGTGTGAATGTCGTGGAAACCTACGAGCAGTACTTC. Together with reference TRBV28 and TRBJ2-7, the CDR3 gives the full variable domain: DVKVTQSSRYLVKRTGEKVFLECVQDMDHENMFWYRQDPGLGLRLIYFSYDVKMKEKGDIPEGYSVSREKKERFSLILESASTNQTSMYLCASSVNVVETYEQYFGPGTRLTVT.

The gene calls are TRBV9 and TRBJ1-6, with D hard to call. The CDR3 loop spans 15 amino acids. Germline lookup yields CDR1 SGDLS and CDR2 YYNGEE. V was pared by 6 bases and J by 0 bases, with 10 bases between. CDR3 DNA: TGTGCCAGCATCGAAAGGTTCTCCTATAATTCACCCCTCCACTTT. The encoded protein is CASIERFSYNSPLHF.

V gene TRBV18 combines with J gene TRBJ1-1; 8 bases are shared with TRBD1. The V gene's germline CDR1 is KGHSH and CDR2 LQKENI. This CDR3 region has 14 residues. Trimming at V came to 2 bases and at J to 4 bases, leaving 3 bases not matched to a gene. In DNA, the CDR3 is TGTGCCAGCTCACCAGTGACAGGGGTCACTGAAGCTTTCTTT. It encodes CASSPVTGVTEAFF.

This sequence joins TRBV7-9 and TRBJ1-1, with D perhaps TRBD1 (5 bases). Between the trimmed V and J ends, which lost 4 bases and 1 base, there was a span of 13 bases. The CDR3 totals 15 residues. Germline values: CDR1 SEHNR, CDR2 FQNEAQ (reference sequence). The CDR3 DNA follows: TGTGCCAGCAGCTGGGGCGGCAGACAGAACACTGAAGCTTTCTTT. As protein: CASSWGGRQNTEAFF.

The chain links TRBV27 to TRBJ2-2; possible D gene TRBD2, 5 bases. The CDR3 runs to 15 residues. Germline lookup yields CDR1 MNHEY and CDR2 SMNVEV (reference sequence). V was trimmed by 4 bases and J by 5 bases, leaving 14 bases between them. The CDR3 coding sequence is TGTGCCAGCAGTTACGGCAGGTGGGAGACCGGGGAGCTGTTTTTT. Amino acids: CASSYGRWETGELFF.

CDR3 protein: CASSLIPRTGGARNEQYF. CDR3 coding DNA: TGTGCCAGCAGCTTAATTCCCAGGACAGGGGGCGCCCGTAACGAGCAGTACTTC. This sequence joins TRBV13 and TRBJ2-7; TRBD1 matches 11 bases. The CDR3 has 18 amino acids. Germline V gives CDR1 PRHDT, CDR2 FYEKMQ (reference sequence). Trimming at V came to 2 bases and at J to 5 bases, leaving 14 bases not matched to a gene.

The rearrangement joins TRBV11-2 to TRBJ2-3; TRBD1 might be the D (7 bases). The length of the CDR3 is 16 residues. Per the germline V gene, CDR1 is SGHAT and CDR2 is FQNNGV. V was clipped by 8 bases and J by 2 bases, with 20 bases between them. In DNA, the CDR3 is TGTGCCAGCCAGGGGGGAACAGGTGTCACCACAGATACGCAGTATTTT. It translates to CASQGGTGVTTDTQYF.

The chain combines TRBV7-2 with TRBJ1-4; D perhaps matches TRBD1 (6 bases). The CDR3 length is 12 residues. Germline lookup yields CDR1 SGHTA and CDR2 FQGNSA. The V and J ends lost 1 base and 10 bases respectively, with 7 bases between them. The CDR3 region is CASSLGGGKLFF. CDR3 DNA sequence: TGTGCCAGCAGCTTAGGAGGGGGAAAACTGTTTTTT.

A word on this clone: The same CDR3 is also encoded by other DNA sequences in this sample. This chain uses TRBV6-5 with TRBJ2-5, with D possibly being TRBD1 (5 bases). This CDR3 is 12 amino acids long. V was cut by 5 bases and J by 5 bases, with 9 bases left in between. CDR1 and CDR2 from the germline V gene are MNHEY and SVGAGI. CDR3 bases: TGTGCCAGCAGTCAGGGTCGGGAGACCCAGTACTTC. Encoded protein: CASSQGRETQYF.